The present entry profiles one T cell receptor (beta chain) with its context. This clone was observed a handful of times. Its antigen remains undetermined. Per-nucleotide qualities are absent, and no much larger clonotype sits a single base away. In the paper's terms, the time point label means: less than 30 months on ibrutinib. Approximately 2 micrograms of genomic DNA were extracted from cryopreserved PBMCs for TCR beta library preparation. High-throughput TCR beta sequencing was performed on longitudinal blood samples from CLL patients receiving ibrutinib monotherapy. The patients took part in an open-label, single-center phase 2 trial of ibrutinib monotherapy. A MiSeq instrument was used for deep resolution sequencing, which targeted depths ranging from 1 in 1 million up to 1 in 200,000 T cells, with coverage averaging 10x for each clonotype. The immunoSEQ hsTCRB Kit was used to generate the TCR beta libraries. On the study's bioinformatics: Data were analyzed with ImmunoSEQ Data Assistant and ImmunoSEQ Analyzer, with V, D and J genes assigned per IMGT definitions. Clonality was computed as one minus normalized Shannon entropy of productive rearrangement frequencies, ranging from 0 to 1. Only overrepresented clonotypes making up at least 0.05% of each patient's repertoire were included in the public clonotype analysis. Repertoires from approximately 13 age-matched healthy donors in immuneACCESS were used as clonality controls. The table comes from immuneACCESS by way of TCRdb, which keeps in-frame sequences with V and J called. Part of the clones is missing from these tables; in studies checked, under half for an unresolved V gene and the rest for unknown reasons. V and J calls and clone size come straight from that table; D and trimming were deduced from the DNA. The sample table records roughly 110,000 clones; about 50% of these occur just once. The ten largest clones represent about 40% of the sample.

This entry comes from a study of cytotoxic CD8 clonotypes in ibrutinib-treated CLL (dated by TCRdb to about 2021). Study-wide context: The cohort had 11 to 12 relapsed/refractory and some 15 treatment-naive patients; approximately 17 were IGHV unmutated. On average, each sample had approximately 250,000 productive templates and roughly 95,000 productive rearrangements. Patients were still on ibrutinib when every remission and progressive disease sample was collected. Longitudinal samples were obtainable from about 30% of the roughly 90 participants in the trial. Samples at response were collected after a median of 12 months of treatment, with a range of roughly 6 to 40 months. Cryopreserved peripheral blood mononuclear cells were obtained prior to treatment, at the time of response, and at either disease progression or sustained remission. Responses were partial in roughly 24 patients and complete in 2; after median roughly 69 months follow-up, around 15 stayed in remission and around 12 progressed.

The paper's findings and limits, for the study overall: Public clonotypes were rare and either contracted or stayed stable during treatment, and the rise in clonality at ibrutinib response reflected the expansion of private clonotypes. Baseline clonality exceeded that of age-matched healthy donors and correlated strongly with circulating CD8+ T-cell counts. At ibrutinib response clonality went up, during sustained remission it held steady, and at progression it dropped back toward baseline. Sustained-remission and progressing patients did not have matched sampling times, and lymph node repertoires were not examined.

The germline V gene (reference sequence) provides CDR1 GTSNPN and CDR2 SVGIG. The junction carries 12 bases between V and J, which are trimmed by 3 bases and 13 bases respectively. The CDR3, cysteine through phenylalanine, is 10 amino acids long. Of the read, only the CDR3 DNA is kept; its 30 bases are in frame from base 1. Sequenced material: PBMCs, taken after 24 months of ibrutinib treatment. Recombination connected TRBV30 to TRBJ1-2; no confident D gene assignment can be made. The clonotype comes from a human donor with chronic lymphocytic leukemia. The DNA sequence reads TGTGCCTGGAGAATTCGGCGGCCCACCTTC. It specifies CAWRIRRPTF.